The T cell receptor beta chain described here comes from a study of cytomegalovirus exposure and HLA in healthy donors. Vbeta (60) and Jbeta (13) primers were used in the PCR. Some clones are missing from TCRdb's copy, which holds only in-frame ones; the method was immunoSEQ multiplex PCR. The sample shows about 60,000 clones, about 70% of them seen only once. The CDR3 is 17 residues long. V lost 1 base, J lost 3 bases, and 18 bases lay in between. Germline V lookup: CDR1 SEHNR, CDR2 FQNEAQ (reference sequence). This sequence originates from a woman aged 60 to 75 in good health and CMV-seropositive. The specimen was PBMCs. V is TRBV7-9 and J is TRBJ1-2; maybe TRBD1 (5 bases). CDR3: CASSLGAWQGEDYGYTF. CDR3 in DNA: TGTGCCAGCAGCTTAGGAGCTTGGCAGGGTGAGGACTATGGCTACACCTTC. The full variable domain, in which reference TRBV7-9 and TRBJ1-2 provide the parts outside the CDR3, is DTGVSQNPRHKITKRGQNVTFRCDPISEHNRLYWYRQTLGQGPEFLTYFQNEAQLEKSRLLSDRFSAERPKGSFSTLEIQRTEQGDSAMYLCASSLGAWQGEDYGYTFGSGTRLTVV.